This T cell receptor beta chain was sequenced for a study of shared clonotypes between healthy human individuals. In the study overall: Donor ages ranged 18 to 49 years: a couple of women, a few men. Every donor yielded three CD4 naive, three CD4 memory, two CD8 naive and one CD8 memory plate. Regarding the study as a whole: Generation of non-shared clonotypes was less probable than generation of clonotypes shared by all four donors.

Assay: immunoSEQ multiplex PCR; the TCRdb copy retains only in-frame clones and omits some. The data show more than 2 million clones, with about 95% seen just once and 1% to 1.3% held by the top ten. The CDR3 totals 13 residues. Per germline, CDR1 MDHEN and CDR2 SYDVKM. Trimming stripped 3 bases from V and 8 bases from J, with 13 bases between. Naive-designated CD8 cells lacked CD45RO, were positively enriched for CCR7, and omitted terminally differentiated effector memory CD45RA+ cells. A word on this clone: Its antigen is not identified.

The material sequenced was naive CD8+ T cells sorted from blood. This sequence originates from a man aged 18-30 years in good health. The rearrangement uses TRBV28 and TRBJ1-2, with D possibly being TRBD1 (6 bases). The CDR3 reads CASSLDSLWGYTF. CDR3 coding DNA: TGTGCCAGCAGTTTGGACAGCCTTTGGGGCTACACCTTC.